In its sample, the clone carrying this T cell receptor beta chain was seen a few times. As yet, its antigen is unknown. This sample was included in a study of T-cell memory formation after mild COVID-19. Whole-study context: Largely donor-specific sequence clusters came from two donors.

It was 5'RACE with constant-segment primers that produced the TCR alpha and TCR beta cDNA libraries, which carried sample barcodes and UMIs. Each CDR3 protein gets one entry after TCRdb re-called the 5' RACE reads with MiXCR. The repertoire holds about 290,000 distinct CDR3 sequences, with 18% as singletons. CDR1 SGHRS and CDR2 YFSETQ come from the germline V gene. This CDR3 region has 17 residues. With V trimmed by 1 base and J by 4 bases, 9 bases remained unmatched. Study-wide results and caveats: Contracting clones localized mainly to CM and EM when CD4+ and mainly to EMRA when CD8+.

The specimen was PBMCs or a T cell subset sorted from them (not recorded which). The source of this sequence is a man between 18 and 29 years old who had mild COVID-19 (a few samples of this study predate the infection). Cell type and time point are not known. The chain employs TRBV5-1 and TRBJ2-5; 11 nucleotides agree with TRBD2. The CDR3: CASSLSTSGVEGETQYF. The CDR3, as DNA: TGCGCCAGCAGCTTGTCGACTAGCGGGGTTGAGGGAGAGACCCAGTACTTC. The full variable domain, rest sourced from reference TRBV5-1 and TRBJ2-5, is KAGVTQTPRYLIKTRGQQVTLSCSPISGHRSVSWYQQTPGQGLQFLFEYFSETQRNKGNFPGRFSGRQFSNSRSEMNVSTLELGDSALYLCASSLSTSGVEGETQYFGPGTRLLVL.